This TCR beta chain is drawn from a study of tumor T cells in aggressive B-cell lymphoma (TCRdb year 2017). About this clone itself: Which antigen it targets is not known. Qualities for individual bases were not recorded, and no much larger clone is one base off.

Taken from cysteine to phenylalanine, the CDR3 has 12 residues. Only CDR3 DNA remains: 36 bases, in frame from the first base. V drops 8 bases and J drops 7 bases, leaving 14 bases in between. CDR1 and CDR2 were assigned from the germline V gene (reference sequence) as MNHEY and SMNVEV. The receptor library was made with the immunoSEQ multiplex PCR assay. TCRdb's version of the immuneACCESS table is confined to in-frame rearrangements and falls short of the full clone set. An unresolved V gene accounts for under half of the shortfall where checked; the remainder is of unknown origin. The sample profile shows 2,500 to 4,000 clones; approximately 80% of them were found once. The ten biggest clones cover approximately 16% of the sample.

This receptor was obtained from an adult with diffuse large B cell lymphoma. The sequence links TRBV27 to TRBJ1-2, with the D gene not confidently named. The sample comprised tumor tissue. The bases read TGTGCCAGCGGCGGGGTTGATAGTGGCTACACCTTC. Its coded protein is CASGGVDSGYTF.